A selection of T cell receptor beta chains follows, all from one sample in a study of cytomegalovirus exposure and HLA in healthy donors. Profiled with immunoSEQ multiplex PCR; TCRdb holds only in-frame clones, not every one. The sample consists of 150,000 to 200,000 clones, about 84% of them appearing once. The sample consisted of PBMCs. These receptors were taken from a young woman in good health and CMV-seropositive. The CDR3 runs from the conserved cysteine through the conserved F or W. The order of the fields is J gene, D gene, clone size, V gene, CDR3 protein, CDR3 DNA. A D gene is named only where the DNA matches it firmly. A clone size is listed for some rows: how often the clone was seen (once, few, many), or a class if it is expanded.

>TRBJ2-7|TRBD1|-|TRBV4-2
CASSPTQGTGWGYEQYF
TGTGCCAGCAGCCCCACACAGGGGACAGGGTGGGGTTACGAGCAGTACTTC
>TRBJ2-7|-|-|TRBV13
CASSPDRLSYEQYF
TGTGCCAGCAGCCCCGACAGGCTCTCCTACGAGCAGTACTTC
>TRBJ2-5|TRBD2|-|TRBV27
CASSQSSSGQETQYF
TGTGCCAGCAGTCAGTCGTCTAGCGGGCAAGAGACCCAGTACTTC
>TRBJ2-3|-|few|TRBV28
CASSFGSADTQYF
TGTGCCAGCAGTTTTGGGAGCGCAGATACGCAGTATTTT
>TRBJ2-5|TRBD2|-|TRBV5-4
CASSSTGGEWETQYF
TGTGCCAGCAGCTCAACCGGGGGGGAGTGGGAGACCCAGTACTTC
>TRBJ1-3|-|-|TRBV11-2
CASSSDSFSGNTIYF
TGTGCCAGCAGCTCGGACAGCTTCTCTGGAAACACCATATATTTT
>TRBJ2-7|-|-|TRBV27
CASSSIVSTYEQYF
TGTGCCAGCAGTTCGATCGTTTCCACCTACGAGCAGTACTTC
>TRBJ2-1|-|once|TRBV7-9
CAIQTLESYNEQFF
TGTGCCATCCAGACCTTGGAGTCCTACAATGAGCAGTTCTTC
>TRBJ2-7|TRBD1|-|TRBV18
CASSTAGTEDYEQYF
TGTGCCAGCTCAACCGCCGGGACAGAGGACTACGAGCAGTACTTC
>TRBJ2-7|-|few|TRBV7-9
CASTRIEYEQYF
TGTGCCAGCACCCGTATCGAGTACGAGCAGTACTTC
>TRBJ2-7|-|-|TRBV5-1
CASSLTGLLEQYF
TGCGCCAGCAGCTTAACGGGTTTATTGGAGCAGTACTTC
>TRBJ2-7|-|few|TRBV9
CASSVAVEAGAEQYF
TGTGCCAGCAGCGTAGCGGTAGAGGCAGGGGCCGAGCAGTACTTC
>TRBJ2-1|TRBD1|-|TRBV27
CASSLPPGTGSPNEQFF
TGTGCCAGCAGTTTACCACCCGGGACAGGGAGTCCCAATGAGCAGTTCTTC
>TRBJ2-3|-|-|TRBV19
CATSQFTDTQYF
TGTGCCACCAGTCAATTCACAGATACGCAGTATTTT
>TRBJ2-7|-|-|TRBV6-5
CASSYSPVSYEQYF
TGTGCCAGCAGTTACTCCCCAGTCTCCTACGAGCAGTACTTC
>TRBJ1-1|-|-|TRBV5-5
CASSLRGGAAFF
TGTGCCAGCAGCTTGAGGGGGGGAGCAGCTTTCTTT